The 19 T cell receptor beta chains listed next were all sequenced from one sample in a study of blood T cell repertoires in COVID-19. Assay: immunoSEQ multiplex PCR; the TCRdb copy retains only in-frame clones and omits some. This sample has about 210,000 clones, with 70% to 90% found just once. The sequencing sample was made of peripheral blood. Receptor source: a human donor in a cohort sampled during active COVID-19.

The table lists this clone with a count of one. The V gene is TRBV6-5, the J gene TRBJ1-1; D is unresolved. Germline values: CDR1 MNHEY, CDR2 SVGAGI. This CDR3 has 13 amino acids. The V end lost 6 bases, the J end lost 1 base, and 9 bases lay between the germline ends. The CDR3 loop reads CASSPSGNTEAFF. The CDR3 DNA sequence: TGTGCCAGCAGCCCCAGCGGGAACACTGAAGCTTTCTTT.

This chain joins TRBV6-5 and TRBJ1-6, with 7 bases fitting TRBD1. Per the germline V gene, CDR1 is MNHEY and CDR2 is SVGAGI. The CDR3 length is 14 residues. Trimming removed 5 bases from V and 7 bases from J; junction bases left unmatched: 5. The CDR3: CASSRQGQNSPLHF. CDR3 nucleotides: TGTGCCAGCAGTCGACAGGGCCAAAATTCACCCCTCCACTTT.

This chain links TRBV7-9 with TRBJ1-1, with D possibly TRBD1 on 5 matching bases. CDR1 is SEHNR, CDR2 FQNEAQ, per germline (reference sequence). This CDR3 is 13 amino acids long. The V gene lost 10 bases and the J gene lost 6 bases, with 18 bases spanning the gap. As DNA, the CDR3 is TGTGCCACCTTCGACAGTAAAAGCTCTGAAGCTTTCTTT. Its protein is CATFDSKSSEAFF.

This chain links TRBV4-1 with TRBJ2-1; no definite D call. Trimming pared 2 bases from V and 3 bases from J, leaving 17 bases between. Germline CDR1 reads MGHRA; CDR2 reads YSYEKL. This CDR3 is built from 17 residues. CDR3 sequence reads: CASSQPIGDFSYNEQFF. The CDR3 DNA reads TGCGCCAGCAGCCAACCGATTGGCGACTTTAGCTACAATGAGCAGTTCTTC.

The chain has TRBV7-2 and TRBJ2-3, with a possible D match to TRBD2 (7 bases). CDR1 SGHTA and CDR2 FQGNSA come from the germline V gene. V shed 2 bases and J shed 2 bases, with 14 bases lying between them. The CDR3 runs to 16 residues. Here the CDR3 reads CASSLMRGPSTDTQYF. The CDR3 DNA is TGTGCCAGCAGCTTAATGCGGGGGCCCTCCACAGATACGCAGTATTTT.

The V and J genes are TRBV11-1 and TRBJ2-5; TRBD1 agrees at 7 bases. CDR1 and CDR2 (germline): SGHAT, FQDESV (reference sequence). The CDR3 is 14 residues long. J gave up 5 bases and V 4 bases, and 7 bases lay outside the gene matches. CDR3 coding DNA: TGTGCCAGCAGCTGGGACAGATTTGGGGAGACCCAGTACTTC. Translated, it gives CASSWDRFGETQYF.

This sequence joins TRBV25-1 and TRBJ2-7; 7 nucleotides line up with TRBD1. Germline V lookup: CDR1 MGHDK, CDR2 SYGVNS. The CDR3 covers 13 residues. Unmatched junction bases numbered 7, after V lost 5 bases and J lost 6 bases. Here the CDR3 DNA reads TGTGCCAGCAGTAGCTACCGGGACAGCGAGCAGTACTTC. Encoded protein: CASSSYRDSEQYF.

This clone was seen just once. The chain employs TRBV3-1 (or the pseudogene TRBV3-2) and TRBJ2-1, with 7 bases identical to TRBD2. The V gene's germline CDR1 is LGHDT and CDR2 YNNKEL (reference sequence). The CDR3 consists of 15 residues. V shed 0 bases, J shed 5 bases, and the junction held 4 bases outside the gene matches. The CDR3 reads CASSQERLAHNEQFF. DNA of the CDR3: TGTGCCAGCAGCCAAGAGAGACTAGCACACAATGAGCAGTTCTTC.

The CDR3 DNA follows: TGTGCCAGCAGCCTTACCTACCGGGACATCACAGATACGCAGTATTTT. Amino acids: CASSLTYRDITDTQYF. The chain uses TRBV11-2 and TRBJ2-3; D is possibly TRBD1 (6 bases). V lost 5 bases, J lost 2 bases, and 17 bases lay in between. Germline loops: CDR1 SGHAT, CDR2 FQNNGV. The CDR3 extends over 16 amino acids.

The chain recombines TRBV6-2 or TRBV6-3 with TRBJ1-5; D is unresolved. V was clipped by 2 bases and J by 2 bases, with 10 bases between them. CDR3 length: 15 amino acids. Germline assignment: CDR1 MNHEY and CDR2 SVGEGT. CDR3 sequence reads: CASSYSGQGNQPQHF. CDR3 bases: TGTGCCAGCAGTTACAGTGGGCAGGGCAATCAGCCCCAGCATTTT.

The chain employs TRBV2 and TRBJ2-2; 8 bases are shared with TRBD2. The V and J ends lost 3 bases and 5 bases, in that order; junction bases with no gene match: 5. The CDR3 length is 15 residues. Looked up from germline, CDR1 is SNHLY and CDR2 is FYNNEI. CDR3 bases: TGTGCCAGCAGTGAGCGGGGGGTAATTACCGGGGAGCTGTTTTTT. This translates into CASSERGVITGELFF.

The genes are TRBV28 and TRBJ1-6, with 7 bases identical to TRBD1. The CDR3 loop spans 18 amino acids. CDR1 is MDHEN and CDR2 is SYDVKM in the germline V gene. The trim removed 2 bases at V and 9 bases at J, leaving 16 bases unmatched. CDR3 residues: CASSLDPAGGGEGSPLHF. In nucleotides, the CDR3 is TGTGCCAGCAGTTTAGATCCCGCGGGAGGGGGCGAAGGTTCACCCCTCCACTTT.

In the case of this clone: Germline and junction disagree at one end, which may indicate a read error. The gene calls are TRBV7-8 and TRBJ1-4; D unresolved. CDR1 is SGHVS and CDR2 is FQNEAQ in the germline V gene. This CDR3 spans 14 amino acids. The chain's CDR3 is CASSVASTNEKLFF. The DNA for the CDR3 is TGTGCCAGCAGCGTAGCCTCAACTAATGAAAAACTGTTTTTT.

V and J are TRBV9 and TRBJ2-1; 8 bases are shared with TRBD2. The CDR3 length is 21 residues. Trimming at V came to 1 base and at J to 6 bases, leaving 24 bases not matched to a gene. The germline V gene encodes CDR1 SGDLS and CDR2 YYNGEE. CDR3 protein: CASSVSVSGRVSAGGSNEQFF. CDR3 nucleotides: TGTGCCAGCAGCGTAAGTGTCTCTGGGCGGGTCTCGGCGGGAGGCTCCAATGAGCAGTTCTTC.

In DNA, the CDR3 is TGTGCCATCAGTGAGTCAATTGGCAGGGTGAACACTGAAGCTTTCTTT. It yields the protein CAISESIGRVNTEAFF. This rearrangement joins TRBV10-3 to TRBJ1-1, with D maybe TRBD1 (5 bases). The germline V and J ends were trimmed by 0 bases and 0 bases, with 11 bases remaining between them. The CDR3 runs to 16 residues. The germline CDR1 and CDR2 sequences are ENHRY and SYGVKD.

The chain employs TRBV20-1 and TRBJ1-6, with 8 nucleotides matching TRBD1. CDR1 is DFQATT and CDR2 is SNEGSKA in the germline V gene (reference sequence). The CDR3 length is 14 residues. Germline trimming cut 3 bases from V and 7 bases from J; bases unmatched to any gene: 5. The CDR3 nucleotides are TGCAGTGCTAGTACTGACAGGGGCAATTCACCCCTCCACTTT. Translating gives CSASTDRGNSPLHF.

V and J are TRBV4-2 and TRBJ2-2, with a weak D call TRBD1 (6 bases). This CDR3 comprises 15 residues. V shed 2 bases and J shed 6 bases, with 13 bases lying between them. Looked up from germline, CDR1 is LGHNA and CDR2 is YNFKEQ. The CDR3 loop is CASSQQIQGAGELFF. As DNA, the CDR3 is TGTGCCAGCAGCCAACAGATACAGGGCGCCGGGGAGCTGTTTTTT.

This clone was seen more than once but under ten times. The chain recombines TRBV7-9 with TRBJ1-2, with D possibly matching TRBD1 (6 bases). V was cut by 4 bases and J by 0 bases, with 18 bases left in between. Per germline, CDR1 SEHNR and CDR2 FQNEAQ (reference sequence). The length of the CDR3 is 17 residues. The DNA for the CDR3 is TGTGCCAGCAGCTCCACGGCAGGGGTCCTCTCTAACTATGGCTACACCTTC. It encodes CASSSTAGVLSNYGYTF. The complete variable domain, with remaining parts taken from reference TRBV7-9 and TRBJ1-2, reads DTGVSQNPRHKITKRGQNVTFRCDPISEHNRLYWYRQTLGQGPEFLTYFQNEAQLEKSRLLSDRFSAERPKGSFSTLEIQRTEQGDSAMYLCASSSTAGVLSNYGYTFGSGTRLTVV.

This clone has more than one count but fewer than ten. This same CDR3 is encoded by further DNA sequences in the sample. This sequence joins TRBV9 and TRBJ1-5; D gene ambiguous. Looked up from germline, CDR1 is SGDLS and CDR2 is YYNGEE. The V end was cut by 0 bases, the J end by 0 bases, with 4 bases between. This CDR3 spans 14 amino acids. CDR3 region: CASSVDGSNQPQHF. CDR3 sequence (DNA): TGTGCCAGCAGCGTAGACGGTAGCAATCAGCCCCAGCATTTT.